This TCR beta chain was recorded in a study of T cells after yellow fever vaccination. This clonotype was seen ten or more times. Its antigen is not known. Study results and caveats: At approximately 95% for CD4 and 70% to 90% for CD8, most primary-vaccination clones showed up again after the booster. CD4 and CD8 compartments shared a small share of clonotypes, likely from convergent recombination.

The 5'RACE template-switching step produced TCR cDNA and added a universal primer site and UMIs. TCRdb ran MiXCR on the 5' RACE reads and lists one entry per CDR3 protein. The sample carries 100,000 to 150,000 distinct CDR3 sequences, under 8% recorded once. V was cut by 6 bases and J by 0 bases, with 18 bases left in between. The CDR3 sequence is 15 residues long. The germline gives CDR1 DFQATT, CDR2 SNEGSKA (reference sequence). The input for sequencing was CD4+ T cells sorted from PBMCs, taken roughly 10 days after the first yellow fever vaccination. The J gene is TRBJ2-7, the V gene TRBV20-1; D gene unclear. The source of this sequence is a man aged 18-30 years who received the YFV17D yellow fever vaccine. The DNA for the CDR3 is TGCAGTGCGCCGAGATTCCAAATATCCTCCTACGAGCAGTACTTC. Translated, it gives CSAPRFQISSYEQYF.